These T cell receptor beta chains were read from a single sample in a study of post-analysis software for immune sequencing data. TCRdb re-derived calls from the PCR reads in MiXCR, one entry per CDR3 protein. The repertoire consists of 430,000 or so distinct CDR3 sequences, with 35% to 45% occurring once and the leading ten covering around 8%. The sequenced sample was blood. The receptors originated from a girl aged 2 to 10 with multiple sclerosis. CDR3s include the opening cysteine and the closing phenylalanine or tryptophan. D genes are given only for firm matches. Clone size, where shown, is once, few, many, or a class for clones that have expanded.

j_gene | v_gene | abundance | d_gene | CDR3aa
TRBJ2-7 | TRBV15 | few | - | CATSREGGASYEQYF
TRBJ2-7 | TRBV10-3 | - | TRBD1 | CAIEGTGGLEQYF
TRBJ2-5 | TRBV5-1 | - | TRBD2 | CASSFGGTSGPKQETQYF
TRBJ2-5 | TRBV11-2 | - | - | CASSLVPQGWETQYF
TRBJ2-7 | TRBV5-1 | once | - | CASSLAGPGTSYEQYF
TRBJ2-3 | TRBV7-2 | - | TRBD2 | CASSSLPTGLAGRADTQYF
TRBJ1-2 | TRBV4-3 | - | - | CASSQVRAGSRGARGYTF
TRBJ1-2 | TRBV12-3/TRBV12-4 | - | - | CASSSRPANYGYTF
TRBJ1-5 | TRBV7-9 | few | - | CASQPEDFNQPQHF
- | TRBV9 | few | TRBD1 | CASSVGTGTYEQYF
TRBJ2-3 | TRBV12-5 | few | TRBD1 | CASDPGQGWDTQYF
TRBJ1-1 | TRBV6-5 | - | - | CASSFQTARETEAFF
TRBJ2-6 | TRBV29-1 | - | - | CSVEIGSLSGANVLTF
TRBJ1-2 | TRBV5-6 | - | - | CASSSGVGERSGYTF
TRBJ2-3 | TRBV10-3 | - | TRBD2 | CAIRGGLAGDTQYF
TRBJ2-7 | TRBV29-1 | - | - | CSVAKRLRVDEQYF
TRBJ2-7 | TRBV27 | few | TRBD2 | CASSWGGLEFGEQYF